In its sample, the clone carrying this TCR beta chain was seen a few times. Its antigen remains unknown. This entry comes from a study of T cells after yellow fever vaccination. The overall study: Preparation used SMART-Seq v4 Ultra Low Input for the low-cell-number fractions. Study findings and constraints: FACS-sorted repertoires might harbor abundant contaminating clonotypes from the bulk population. It was the secondary response that reached its peak faster, day 5 versus 15, but it was weaker.

The CDR3 contains 15 residues. Trimming took 4 bases from V and 2 from J, leaving 15 bases between them. TCRdb recomputed calls from the 5' RACE reads with MiXCR, one row per CDR3 protein. The sample consists of 300,000 to 350,000 distinct CDR3 sequences, roughly 8.3% of them appearing once. This clonotype was obtained from a man aged 18 to 30 who received the YFV17D yellow fever vaccine. The chain joins TRBV12-3 or TRBV12-4 to TRBJ2-7; maybe TRBD2 (6 bases). This sample comprised PBMCs, obtained roughly 46 days after the first yellow fever vaccination. The CDR3, as DNA: TGTGCCAGCAGTTACCGGGGCCCGGGGGCCTACGAGCAGTACTTC. Its translation: CASSYRGPGAYEQYF.